Each of the 28 T cell receptor beta chains below was sequenced from the same sample in a study of T cell responses to AZD1222 COVID-19 vaccine. Profiling relied on immunoSEQ multiplex PCR, and the TCRdb table lists in-frame clones only, not all of them. The sample lists 150,000 or so clones, less than 95% occurring once. Sequencing used peripheral blood, obtained on day 0 of AZD1222 vaccination. Every receptor here comes from an adult in good health.

This chain joins TRBV30 and TRBJ2-1; 7 bases line up with TRBD1. The CDR3 has 14 amino acids. Germline CDR1 is GTSNPN and CDR2 is SVGIG (reference sequence). The V gene end was trimmed by 3 bases and the J gene end by 0 bases; junction bases not matched to a gene: 2. The CDR3 spells CAWSRGFSYNEQFF. CDR3 bases: TGTGCCTGGAGCAGGGGGTTCTCCTACAATGAGCAGTTCTTC.

The V call is TRBV12-2, the J call TRBJ2-5; the D call in the table, TRBD1, was not verified against the DNA. TRBV12-2 constitutes a pseudogene. There are 14 residues in the CDR3. The CDR3 here is CASRLYPSVETQYF. CDR3 in DNA: TGTGCAAGTCGCTTATACCCCAGTGTGGAGACCCAGTACTTC.

The chain has TRBV4-2 and TRBJ1-5; D uncertain. V lost 0 bases, J lost 3 bases, and 9 bases lay in between. Germline-derived CDR1 and CDR2 are LGHNA and YNFKEQ. The CDR3 runs 15 residues. The CDR3 here is CASSQESGINQPQHF. The CDR3 DNA reads as TGTGCCAGCAGCCAAGAATCCGGGATCAATCAGCCCCAGCATTTT.

CDR3 residues: CASSLVGQEAFF. The CDR3 region has the DNA TGCGCCAGCAGCTTGGTAGGACAAGAAGCTTTCTTT. The J gene is TRBJ1-1, the V gene TRBV5-1; D is perhaps TRBD1 (5 bases). Trimming shortened V by 0 bases and J by 8 bases, and 8 bases separated the two germline ends. The CDR3 is 12 amino acids. Germline CDR1 and CDR2: SGHRS and YFSETQ.

This chain links TRBV12-3 or TRBV12-4 with TRBJ1-5, with no clear D. The CDR3 is 12 residues long. V was cut by 8 bases and J by 2 bases, with 7 bases left in between. DNA of the CDR3: TGTGCCAGCCGGAGGGGCAATCAGCCCCAGCATTTT. Its translation is CASRRGNQPQHF.

The chain couples TRBV28 to TRBJ1-5; unclear D gene. This CDR3 has 17 amino acids. Germline V CDR1 and CDR2: MDHEN, SYDVKM. V lost 3 bases and J 7 bases, leaving 22 bases between the germline ends. As DNA, the CDR3 is TGTGCCAGCAGTTTGGTGTACTTTGGCAAGCTCAGGCAGCCCCAGCATTTT. This translates into CASSLVYFGKLRQPQHF.

V gene TRBV6-1 combines with J gene TRBJ1-4, with D perhaps TRBD1 (5 bases). The CDR3 sequence is 13 residues long. CDR1 and CDR2 from the germline V gene are MNHNS and SASEGT. Trimming cost V 3 bases and J 5 bases, with 7 bases left between them. The CDR3: CASSEGPNEKLFF. The DNA of the CDR3 is TGTGCCAGCAGTGAGGGACCGAATGAAAAACTGTTTTTT.

The V gene is TRBV15, the J gene TRBJ2-7; 7 positions match TRBD1. CDR3 length: 13 amino acids. CDR1 is LNHNV, CDR2 YYDKDF, per germline (reference sequence). The J segment lost 3 bases and the V segment lost 7 bases, leaving 6 bases of the junction unmatched. This chain's CDR3 is CATKRDSNYEQYF. CDR3 DNA sequence: TGTGCCACCAAAAGGGACAGTAACTACGAGCAGTACTTC.

The chain has TRBV2 and TRBJ2-4; D is ambiguous. V was trimmed by 6 bases and J by 6 bases, leaving 6 bases between them. Germline V gives CDR1 SNHLY, CDR2 FYNNEI. The CDR3 spans 11 residues. CDR3: CASRQRNIQYF. In nucleotides, the CDR3 is TGTGCCAGCAGGCAGCGAAACATTCAGTACTTC.

The rearrangement uses TRBV5-5 and TRBJ1-2; D may be TRBD1 (6 bases). The germline V and J ends were trimmed by 6 bases and 6 bases, with 12 bases remaining between them. CDR1 is SGHKS and CDR2 is YYEKEE in the germline V gene (reference sequence). CDR3 size: 12 residues. CDR3 loop: CASKTGRDGYTF. Here the CDR3 DNA reads TGTGCCAGCAAAACAGGGAGGGATGGCTACACCTTC.

The chain couples TRBV5-1 to TRBJ1-1; the D gene is possibly TRBD1 (5 bases). The CDR3 extends over 15 amino acids. CDR1 is SGHRS and CDR2 is YFSETQ in the germline V gene. V dropped 6 bases and J dropped 5 bases, with 20 bases sitting between them. Written as DNA, the CDR3 is TGCGCCAGCACAGATGGGGACTCAGGCGGTACTGAAGCTTTCTTT. Amino acid sequence: CASTDGDSGGTEAFF.

The chain uses TRBV2 and TRBJ2-2; 12 bases match TRBD2. The junction had 12 bases not matched to a gene; V was cut back by 6 bases and J by 7 bases. The CDR3 has 17 amino acids. From germline, CDR1 is SNHLY and CDR2 FYNNEI. CDR3: CASSRPTSGSRYGELFF. For the CDR3, the DNA is TGTGCCAGCAGCCGCCCGACTAGCGGGAGTAGGTACGGGGAGCTGTTTTTT.

This sequence joins TRBV10-3 and TRBJ1-5, with D possibly matching TRBD1 (5 bases). V lost 10 bases and J 2 bases, leaving 18 bases between the germline ends. The CDR3 spans 15 residues. Germline CDR1 reads ENHRY; CDR2 reads SYGVKD. The chain's CDR3 is CATSLGREGNQPQHF. The CDR3 DNA reads TGTGCCACCTCTCTTGGCAGGGAAGGCAATCAGCCCCAGCATTTT.

The V and J genes are TRBV30 and TRBJ2-7, with 8 bases identical to TRBD2. V gave up 3 bases and J gave up 6 bases; unmatched junction bases: 7. The germline V gene encodes CDR1 GTSNPN and CDR2 SVGIG (reference sequence). CDR3 length: 13 residues. The CDR3 protein is CAWSQRGLAEQYF. As DNA, the CDR3 is TGTGCCTGGAGCCAGAGAGGACTAGCCGAGCAGTACTTC.

The rearrangement joins TRBV2 to TRBJ2-7; TRBD1 agrees at 8 bases. J was trimmed by 3 bases and V by 2 bases; bases with no gene match: 15. The CDR3 runs to 18 residues. From germline, CDR1 is SNHLY and CDR2 FYNNEI. The CDR3 region is CASSEPSDRASRLYEQYF. CDR3 nucleotide sequence: TGTGCCAGCAGTGAACCCTCGGACAGGGCGTCCAGACTCTACGAGCAGTACTTC.

The chain uses TRBV6-5 and TRBJ2-1, with 8 bases aligning to TRBD1. V gave up 5 bases and J gave up 7 bases; unmatched junction bases: 4. The germline V gene encodes CDR1 MNHEY and CDR2 SVGAGI. The CDR3 loop spans 13 amino acids. The CDR3 loop reads CASSRRQGNEQFF. The CDR3 DNA reads as TGTGCCAGCAGTAGACGACAGGGGAATGAGCAGTTCTTC.

The chain links TRBV3-1 (or the pseudogene TRBV3-2) to TRBJ1-6; TRBD1 matches 7 bases. V gave up 0 bases and J gave up 7 bases; unmatched junction bases: 6. Germline values: CDR1 LGHDT, CDR2 YNNKEL (reference sequence). The CDR3 runs to 16 residues. CDR3 amino acids: CASSQDVTGANSPLHF. CDR3 coding DNA: TGTGCCAGCAGCCAAGATGTAACAGGGGCAAATTCACCCCTCCACTTT.

V usage is TRBV28 and J usage is TRBJ1-2, with D hard to call. Germline V gene sequence: CDR1 MDHEN, CDR2 SYDVKM. CDR3 size: 14 residues. V shed 3 bases and J shed 2 bases, with 10 bases lying between them. CDR3 nucleotides: TGTGCCAGCAGTTTGGGTTTAGGGAACTATGGCTACACCTTC. This gives the protein CASSLGLGNYGYTF.

The chain carries TRBV2 and TRBJ2-3, with a tentative D call TRBD1 (5 bases). This CDR3 comprises 16 residues. CDR1 is SNHLY and CDR2 is FYNNEI in the germline V gene. V lost 2 bases and J 3 bases, leaving 15 bases between the germline ends. The CDR3 region is CASSERPIGATDTQYF. The CDR3 DNA is TGTGCCAGCAGTGAAAGGCCTATAGGGGCAACAGATACGCAGTATTTT.

The CDR3 DNA sequence: TGTGCCAGCAGCCCGCCGGGGAGATCCTACAATGAGCAGTTCTTC. This sequence encodes CASSPPGRSYNEQFF. The V call is TRBV7-3, the J call TRBJ2-1; a possible D gene is TRBD2 (5 bases). This CDR3 region has 15 residues. Trimming took off 5 bases at V and 1 base at J, with 12 bases between the two ends. Germline V gives CDR1 SGHTA, CDR2 FQGTGA.

DNA of the CDR3: TGCGCCAGCAGTGAGGGGACGGGTTCACCCCTCCACTTT. Translated, it gives CASSEGTGSPLHF. The chain is built from TRBV10-1 and TRBJ1-6; the D gene is possibly TRBD1 (5 bases). Trimming pared 2 bases from V and 9 bases from J, leaving 8 bases between. Germline CDR1 and CDR2: WNHNN and SYGVQD (reference sequence). This CDR3 spans 13 amino acids.

V is TRBV18 and J is TRBJ2-7; 14 bases align to TRBD2. Per the germline V gene, CDR1 is KGHSH and CDR2 is LQKENI. The CDR3 covers 18 residues. The V gene end was trimmed by 5 bases and the J gene end by 2 bases; junction bases not matched to a gene: 11. The CDR3 region is CASSTSGTSGSKTYEQYF. The DNA of the CDR3 is TGTGCCAGCTCAACCAGTGGGACTAGCGGGAGTAAAACCTACGAGCAGTACTTC.

The genes are TRBV29-1 and TRBJ1-3; possibly TRBD1 for D (5 bases). The length of the CDR3 is 14 residues. The V end was cut by 4 bases, the J end by 4 bases, with 14 bases between. CDR1 is SQVTM and CDR2 is ANQGSEA in the germline V gene. The CDR3 region has the DNA TGCAGCGTTGGGGGCCGGTTAGCGGGAAACACCATATATTTT. As protein: CSVGGRLAGNTIYF. Using reference TRBV29-1 and TRBJ1-3 for the parts outside the CDR3, the full variable domain is SAVISQKPSRDICQRGTSLTIQCQVDSQVTMMFWYRQQPGQSLTLIATANQGSEATYESGFVIDKFPISRPNLTFSTLTVSNMSPEDSSIYLCSVGGRLAGNTIYFGEGSWLTVV.

The rearrangement links TRBV7-6 to TRBJ2-1, with 9 bases aligning to TRBD2. V was pared by 2 bases and J by 4 bases, with 6 bases of the junction left unmatched. Germline lookup yields CDR1 SGHVS and CDR2 FNYEAQ. There are 16 residues in the CDR3. This CDR3 is CASSLRASGNYNEQFF. The CDR3 DNA is TGTGCCAGCAGCTTAAGGGCTAGCGGGAATTACAATGAGCAGTTCTTC.

This chain links TRBV28 with TRBJ1-5; TRBD1 aligns across 8 bases. The ends lost 2 bases at V and 4 bases at J; junction bases unmatched: 4. The CDR3 extends over 15 amino acids. CDR1 and CDR2 from the germline V gene are MDHEN and SYDVKM. CDR3 region: CASSLGQGPNQPQHF. Written as DNA, the CDR3 is TGTGCCAGCAGTTTAGGACAGGGCCCTAATCAGCCCCAGCATTTT.

The chain uses TRBV5-5 and TRBJ1-2, with 7 bases that match TRBD1. The germline gives CDR1 SGHKS, CDR2 YYEKEE (reference sequence). The CDR3 has 15 residues. Losses at the gene ends were 4 bases for V and 6 bases for J; bases not matched to a gene: 12. CDR3: CASSMLGQVLDGYTF. DNA of the CDR3: TGTGCCAGCAGCATGTTAGGACAGGTATTAGATGGCTACACCTTC. Combining the CDR3 with reference TRBV5-5 and TRBJ1-2 gives the whole variable domain DAGVTQSPTHLIKTRGQQVTLRCSPISGHKSVSWYQQVLGQGPQFIFQYYEKEERGRGNFPDRFSARQFPNYSSELNVNALLLGDSALYLCASSMLGQVLDGYTFGSGTRLTVV.

In its sample, this clone was seen once. The chain uses TRBV7-2 and TRBJ1-1, with a tentative D call TRBD1 (6 bases). The CDR3 consists of 13 residues. Germline V gene sequence: CDR1 SGHTA, CDR2 FQGNSA. With 6 bases removed from V and 11 bases from J, the gap between germline ends came to 19 bases. The CDR3, as DNA: TGTGCCAGCAGATTTCTAAGGGAGGGGGAGGCTTTCTTT. It encodes CASRFLREGEAFF.

The chain is built from TRBV7-9 and TRBJ2-5; possible D gene TRBD2, 6 bases. Trimming stripped 4 bases from V and 5 bases from J, with 14 bases between. CDR1 and CDR2 from the germline V gene are SEHNR and FQNEAQ (reference sequence). This CDR3 region has 14 residues. In DNA, the CDR3 is TGTGCCAGCAGCTCCGGGACTCCCCCGGAGACCCAGTACTTC. This encodes CASSSGTPPETQYF. Based on the CDR3 plus reference TRBV7-9 and TRBJ2-5, the full variable domain is DTGVSQNPRHKITKRGQNVTFRCDPISEHNRLYWYRQTLGQGPEFLTYFQNEAQLEKSRLLSDRFSAERPKGSFSTLEIQRTEQGDSAMYLCASSSGTPPETQYFGPGTRLLVL.